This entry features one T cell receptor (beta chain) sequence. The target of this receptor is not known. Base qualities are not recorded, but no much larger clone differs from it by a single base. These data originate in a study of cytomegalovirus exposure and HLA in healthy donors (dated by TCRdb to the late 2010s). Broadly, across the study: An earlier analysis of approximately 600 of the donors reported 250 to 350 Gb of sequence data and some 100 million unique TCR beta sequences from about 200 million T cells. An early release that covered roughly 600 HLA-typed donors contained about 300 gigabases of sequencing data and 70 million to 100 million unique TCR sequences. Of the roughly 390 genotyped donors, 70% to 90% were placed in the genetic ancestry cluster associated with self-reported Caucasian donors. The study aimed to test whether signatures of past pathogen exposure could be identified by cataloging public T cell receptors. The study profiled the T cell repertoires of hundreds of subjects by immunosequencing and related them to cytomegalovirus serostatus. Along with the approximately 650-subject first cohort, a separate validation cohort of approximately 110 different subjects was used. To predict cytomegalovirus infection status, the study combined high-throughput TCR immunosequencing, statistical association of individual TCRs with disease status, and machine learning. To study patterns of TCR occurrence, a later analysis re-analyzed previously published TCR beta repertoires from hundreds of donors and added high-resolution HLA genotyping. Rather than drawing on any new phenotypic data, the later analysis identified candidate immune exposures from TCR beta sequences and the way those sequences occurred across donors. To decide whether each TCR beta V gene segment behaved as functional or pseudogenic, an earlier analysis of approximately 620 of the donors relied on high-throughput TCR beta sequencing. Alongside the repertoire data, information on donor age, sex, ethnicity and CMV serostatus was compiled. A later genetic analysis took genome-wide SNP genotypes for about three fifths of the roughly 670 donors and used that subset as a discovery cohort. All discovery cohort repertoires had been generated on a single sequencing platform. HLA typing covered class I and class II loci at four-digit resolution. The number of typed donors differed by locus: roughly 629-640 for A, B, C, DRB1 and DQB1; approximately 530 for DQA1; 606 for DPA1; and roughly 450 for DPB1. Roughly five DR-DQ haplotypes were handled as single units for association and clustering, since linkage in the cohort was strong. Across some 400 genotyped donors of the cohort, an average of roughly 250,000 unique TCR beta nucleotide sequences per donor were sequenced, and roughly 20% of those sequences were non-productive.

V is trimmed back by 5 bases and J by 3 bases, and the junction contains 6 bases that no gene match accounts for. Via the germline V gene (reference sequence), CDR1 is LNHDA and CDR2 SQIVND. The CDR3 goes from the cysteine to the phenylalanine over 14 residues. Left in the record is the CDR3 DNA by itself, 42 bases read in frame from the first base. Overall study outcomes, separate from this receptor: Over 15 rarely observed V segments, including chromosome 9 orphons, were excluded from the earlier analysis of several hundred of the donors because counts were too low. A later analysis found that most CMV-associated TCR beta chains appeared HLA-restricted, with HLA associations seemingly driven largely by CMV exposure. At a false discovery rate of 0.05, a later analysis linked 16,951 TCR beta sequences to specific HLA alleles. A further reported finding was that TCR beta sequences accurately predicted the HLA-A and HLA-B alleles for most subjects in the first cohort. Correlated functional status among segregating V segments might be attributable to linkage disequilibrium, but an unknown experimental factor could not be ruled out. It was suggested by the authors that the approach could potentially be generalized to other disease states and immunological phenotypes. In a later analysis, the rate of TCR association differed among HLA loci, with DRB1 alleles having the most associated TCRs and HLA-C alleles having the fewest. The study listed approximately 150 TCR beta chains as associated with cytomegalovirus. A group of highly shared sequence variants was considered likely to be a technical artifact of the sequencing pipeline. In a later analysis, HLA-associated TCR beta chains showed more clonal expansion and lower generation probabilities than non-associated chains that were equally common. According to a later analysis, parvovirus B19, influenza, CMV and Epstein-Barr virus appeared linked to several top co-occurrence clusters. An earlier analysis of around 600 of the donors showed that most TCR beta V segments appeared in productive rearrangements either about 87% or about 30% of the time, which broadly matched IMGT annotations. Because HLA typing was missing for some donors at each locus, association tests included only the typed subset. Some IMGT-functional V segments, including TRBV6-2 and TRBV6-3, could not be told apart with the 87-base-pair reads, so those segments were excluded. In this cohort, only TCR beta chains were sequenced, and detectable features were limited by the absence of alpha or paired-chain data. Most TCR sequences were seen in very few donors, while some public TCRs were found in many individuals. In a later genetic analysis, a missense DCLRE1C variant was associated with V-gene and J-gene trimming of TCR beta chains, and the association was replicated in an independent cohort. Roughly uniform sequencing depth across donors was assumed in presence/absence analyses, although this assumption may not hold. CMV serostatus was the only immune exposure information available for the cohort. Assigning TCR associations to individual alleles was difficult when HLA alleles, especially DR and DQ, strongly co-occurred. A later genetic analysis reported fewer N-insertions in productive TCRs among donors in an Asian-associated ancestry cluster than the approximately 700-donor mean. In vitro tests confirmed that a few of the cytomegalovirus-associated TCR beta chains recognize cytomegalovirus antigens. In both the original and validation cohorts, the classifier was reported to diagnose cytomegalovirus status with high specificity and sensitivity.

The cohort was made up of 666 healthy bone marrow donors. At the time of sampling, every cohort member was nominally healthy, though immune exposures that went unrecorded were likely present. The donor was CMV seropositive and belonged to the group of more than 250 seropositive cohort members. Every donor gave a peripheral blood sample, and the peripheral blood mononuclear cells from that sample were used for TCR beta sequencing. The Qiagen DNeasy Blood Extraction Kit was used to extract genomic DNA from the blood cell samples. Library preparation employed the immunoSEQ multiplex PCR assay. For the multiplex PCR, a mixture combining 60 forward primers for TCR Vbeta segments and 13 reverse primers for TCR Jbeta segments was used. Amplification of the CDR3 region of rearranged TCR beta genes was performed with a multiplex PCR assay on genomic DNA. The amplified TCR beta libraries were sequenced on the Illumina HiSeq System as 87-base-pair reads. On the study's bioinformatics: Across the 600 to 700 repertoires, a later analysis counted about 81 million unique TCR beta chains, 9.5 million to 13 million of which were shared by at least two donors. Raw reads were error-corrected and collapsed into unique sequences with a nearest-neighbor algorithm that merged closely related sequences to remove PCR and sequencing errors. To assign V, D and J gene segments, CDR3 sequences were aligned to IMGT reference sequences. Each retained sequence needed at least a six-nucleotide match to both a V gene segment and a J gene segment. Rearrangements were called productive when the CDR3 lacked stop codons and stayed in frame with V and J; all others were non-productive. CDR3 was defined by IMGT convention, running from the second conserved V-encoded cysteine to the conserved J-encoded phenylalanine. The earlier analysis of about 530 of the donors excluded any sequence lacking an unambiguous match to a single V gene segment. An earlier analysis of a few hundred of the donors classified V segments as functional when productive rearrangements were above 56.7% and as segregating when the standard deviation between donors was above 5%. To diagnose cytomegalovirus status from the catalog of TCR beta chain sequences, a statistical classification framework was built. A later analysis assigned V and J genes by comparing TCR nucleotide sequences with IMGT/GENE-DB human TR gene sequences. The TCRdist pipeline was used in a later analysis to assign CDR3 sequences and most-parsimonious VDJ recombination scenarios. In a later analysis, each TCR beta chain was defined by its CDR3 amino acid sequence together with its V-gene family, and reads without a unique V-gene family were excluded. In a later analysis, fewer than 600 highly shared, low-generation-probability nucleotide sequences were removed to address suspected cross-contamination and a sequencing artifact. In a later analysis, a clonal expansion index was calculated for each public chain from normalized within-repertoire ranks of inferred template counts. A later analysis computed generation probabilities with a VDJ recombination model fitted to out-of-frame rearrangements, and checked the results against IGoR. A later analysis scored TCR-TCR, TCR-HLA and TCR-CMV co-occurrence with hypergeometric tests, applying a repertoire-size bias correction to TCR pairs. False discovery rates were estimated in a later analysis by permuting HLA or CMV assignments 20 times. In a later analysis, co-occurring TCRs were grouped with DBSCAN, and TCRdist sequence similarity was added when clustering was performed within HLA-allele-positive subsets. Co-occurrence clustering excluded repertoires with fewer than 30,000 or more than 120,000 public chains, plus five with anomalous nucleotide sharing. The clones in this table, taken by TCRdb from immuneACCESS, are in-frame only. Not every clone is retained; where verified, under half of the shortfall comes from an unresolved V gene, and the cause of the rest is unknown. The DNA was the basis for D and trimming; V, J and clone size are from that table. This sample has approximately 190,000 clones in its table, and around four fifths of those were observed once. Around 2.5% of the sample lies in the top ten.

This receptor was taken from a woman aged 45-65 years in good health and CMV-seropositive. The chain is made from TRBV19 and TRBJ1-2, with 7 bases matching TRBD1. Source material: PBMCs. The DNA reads TGTGCCAGTAGTTTACGACAGGGCGACTATGGCTACACCTTC. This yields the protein CASSLRQGDYGYTF.